One sample yielded the 11 T cell receptor beta chains listed below, sequenced in a study of response to subunit inactivated influenza vaccine. TCRdb recomputed calls from the RT-PCR reads with MiXCR, one row per CDR3 protein. The sample has approximately 530,000 distinct CDR3 sequences, approximately 6.9% seen once. The input for sequencing was PBMCs from blood, taken around 25 months after vaccination. These receptors all come from a man aged 45 to 70 who received an inactivated influenza vaccine.

This clonotype was seen more than once but under ten times. The V gene is TRBV12-3 or TRBV12-4, the J gene TRBJ2-7; tentative D call: TRBD1 (5 bases). Trimming pared 4 bases from V and 10 bases from J, leaving 14 bases between. The CDR3 is 12 residues long. The CDR3 region is CASSSPNRSQYF. The CDR3, as DNA: TGTGCCAGCAGTTCCCCCAACAGGTCTCAGTACTTC.

This clonotype occurred many times. V and J are TRBV20-1 and TRBJ2-1; 8 nucleotides line up with TRBD2. Germline V lookup: CDR1 DFQATT, CDR2 SNEGSKA (reference sequence). This CDR3 contains 15 residues. V trimming: 6 bases; J trimming: 4 bases; junction bases outside the gene matches: 11. Here the CDR3 DNA reads TGCAGTGCGGACCCCCCGGGCGGGAGGTACAATGAGCAGTTCTTC. Translated: CSADPPGGRYNEQFF.

This clonotype was found a few times. V gene TRBV3-1 combines with J gene TRBJ1-2; D unresolved. The CDR3 runs 15 residues. Per the germline V gene, CDR1 is LGHDT and CDR2 is YNNKEL (reference sequence). The V end was cut by 1 base, the J end by 8 bases, with 17 bases between. The CDR3 is CASSQANSPAGGYTF. As DNA, the CDR3 is TGTGCCAGCAGCCAAGCGAACAGTCCCGCTGGGGGCTACACCTTC.

This clonotype has at least ten counts. This chain connects TRBV9 to TRBJ2-3; unclear D gene. Looked up from germline, CDR1 is SGDLS and CDR2 is YYNGEE. Trimming took 0 bases from V and 2 from J, leaving 10 bases between them. This CDR3 spans 15 amino acids. The CDR3 DNA reads TGTGCCAGCAGCGTAGGAAGGGCTTTCACAGATACGCAGTATTTT. Encoded protein: CASSVGRAFTDTQYF.

The rearrangement uses TRBV12-3 or TRBV12-4 and TRBJ2-1; D not resolved. The CDR3 sequence is 13 residues long. V was clipped by 8 bases and J by 1 base, with 9 bases between them. The CDR3 bases are TGTGCCAGCGGGAAGGTATCCTACAATGAGCAGTTCTTC. It encodes CASGKVSYNEQFF.

The gene calls are TRBV20-1 and TRBJ2-1; the match to TRBD2 covers 8 bases. This CDR3 region has 14 residues. Per the germline V gene, CDR1 is DFQATT and CDR2 is SNEGSKA (reference sequence). After removal of 8 bases from V and 9 bases from J, the junction contained 15 bases not matched to a gene. The CDR3 spells CSPSYGGGVVEQFF. CDR3 nucleotides: TGCAGTCCCTCTTACGGGGGGGGCGTCGTTGAGCAGTTCTTC.

This clonotype has just a few counts. The chain employs TRBV6-5 and TRBJ2-1; D not resolved. The CDR3 extends over 15 amino acids. V was clipped by 0 bases and J by 8 bases, with 14 bases between them. Germline loops: CDR1 MNHEY, CDR2 SVGAGI. CDR3 protein: CASSYSVGSSDEQFF. CDR3 DNA sequence: TGTGCCAGCAGTTACTCGGTGGGTTCGAGTGATGAGCAGTTCTTC.

V and J are TRBV28 and TRBJ2-1; the D gene could be TRBD1 or TRBD2 (5 bases each). Trimming took 9 bases from V and 0 from J, leaving 12 bases between them. The CDR3 length is 14 residues. Germline loops: CDR1 MDHEN, CDR2 SYDVKM. This chain's CDR3 is CASFEGSSYNEQFF. The CDR3 bases are TGTGCCAGTTTCGAGGGGAGCTCCTACAATGAGCAGTTCTTC.

The chain employs TRBV13 and TRBJ1-1; D might be TRBD1 (6 bases). The CDR3 has 13 amino acids. Trimming pared 2 bases from V and 5 bases from J, leaving 9 bases between. Germline V gene sequence: CDR1 PRHDT, CDR2 FYEKMQ (reference sequence). In DNA form, the CDR3 reads TGTGCCAGCAGCTTACCAGGGGTGACTGAAGCTTTCTTT. Translating gives CASSLPGVTEAFF.

This clonotype was observed a few times. This chain connects TRBV11-2 to TRBJ2-7; D is perhaps TRBD1 or TRBD2 (6 bases each). This CDR3 is built from 15 residues. Germline V lookup: CDR1 SGHAT, CDR2 FQNNGV. V gave up 1 base and J gave up 5 bases, with 15 bases separating them. CDR3 amino acids: CASSLGGTNRDEQYF. CDR3 DNA: TGTGCCAGCAGCTTAGGCGGGACAAACCGAGACGAGCAGTACTTC. Using reference TRBV11-2 and TRBJ2-7 for the parts outside the CDR3, the full variable domain is EAGVAQSPRYKIIEKRQSVAFWCNPISGHATLYWYQQILGQGPKLLIQFQNNGVVDDSQLPKDRFSAERLKGVDSTLKIQPAKLEDSAVYLCASSLGGTNRDEQYFGPGTRLTVT.

This clonotype has just a few counts. The rearrangement uses TRBV7-9 and TRBJ1-2, with 10 bases matching TRBD1. The CDR3 sequence is 16 residues long. CDR1 and CDR2 from the germline V gene are SEHNR and FQNEAQ (reference sequence). The V and J ends lost 5 bases and 5 bases, in that order; junction bases with no gene match: 11. In DNA form, the CDR3 reads TGTGCCAGCAGCGGAGTAGGACAGGGGGATGTGTATGGCTACACCTTC. It translates to CASSGVGQGDVYGYTF.